This TCR beta chain stems from a study of blood T cell repertoires in COVID-19 (dated by TCRdb to the early 2020s). About the full investigation: Collaborator samples came from the United States, Italy and Spain and covered acute and convalescent phases of COVID-19. The prospective study material was composed of cDNA or gDNA derived from T cells, B-cell-depleted T cells, or PBMCs. The repertoires were released in a freely available public database meant as a resource for research on the immune response to SARS-CoV-2. Nearly every sample came with metadata listing a de-identified subject ID, COVID-19 status, age in years and sex. Subjects who had been exposed to COVID-19, were actively infected with it, or had recovered from it provided the deeply sampled blood TCRbeta repertoires that made up the dataset. Where available, HLA class I and class II types were taken from metadata supplied by the sample provider and were not determined by assay-based typing. The samples were drawn from the first 160 participants of the ongoing ImmuneRACE study and from some 1,300 subjects provided by 6 global collaborators. The full study reports these points: The amount of clinical and demographic metadata varied by source and participant and was provided uncurated.

TCRbeta CDR3 regions were amplified from genomic DNA using the immunoSEQ Assay, a bias-controlled multiplex PCR. Concerning the study's data processing: Nucleated cell counts per sample were estimated from amplification of reference gene primers within the assay. To quantify the absolute abundance of each unique TCRbeta CDR3 rearrangement, sequence reads were collapsed and filtered. For each sample, productive Simpson clonality was calculated by taking the square root of Simpson's diversity index across productive rearrangements. The table was pulled from immuneACCESS by TCRdb, which kept in-frame rearrangements only. Such tables lose some clones; where checked, under half of the loss comes from unresolved V genes, and the rest has no known cause. V, J and clone size are those of that table, while D and trimming were read from the DNA. The sample contains some 73,000 clones, around 85% of them found a single time. Jointly, the top ten make up under 40% of the sample.

The CDR3 holds 16 amino acids from the cysteine to the phenylalanine. Only the CDR3 DNA is retained, 48 bases long and in frame from the first base. According to the germline V gene, CDR1 reads LGHNA and CDR2 reads YSLEER. V ends up 0 bases short and J 4 bases short, with an unmatched junction base count of 7. As for this clone: No antigen is known for it. Per-base quality was not reported, and no clone a single base away is much larger than it.

Each collaborating institution followed its own protocols to collect whole blood in K2EDTA tubes. For TCRbeta analysis, collaborators shipped samples as frozen whole blood, isolated PBMCs, or DNA extracted from either of those sample types. The sequence links TRBV4-3 to TRBJ1-1; TRBD1 agrees with 8 junctional bases. The clonotype originates from a woman older than 75 with active or convalescent COVID-19. The sequenced sample was peripheral blood. The DNA reads as follows: TGCGCCAGCAGCCAAGATCGCGGGACAGGCGGCACTGAAGCTTTCTTT. This yields the protein CASSQDRGTGGTEAFF.